This T cell receptor beta chain is from a study of post-analysis software for immune sequencing data. For the study at large: Disease courses included relapsing-remitting, secondary progressive and progressive-relapsing multiple sclerosis. Study-level results: Relative to controls, patients had about five TRBV segments at higher frequency, with TRBV5-6, TRBV5-1 and TRBV20-1 among these. Multiple sclerosis patients had significantly lower normalized Chao1 diversity than controls. The F measure placed samples prepared in the same batch into strongly shared clusters.

Unique molecular identifiers were present in the TCR beta cDNA libraries. TCRdb recomputed calls from the PCR reads with MiXCR, one row per CDR3 protein. The table lists hundreds of thousands of distinct CDR3 sequences, roughly 27% of them singletons. Notes on this clonotype: Its antigen is unknown.

The CDR3 totals 17 residues. The germline CDR1 and CDR2 sequences are MGHRA and YSYEKL. V lost 4 bases, J lost 2 bases, and 6 bases stayed unmatched. The chain carries TRBV4-1 and TRBJ2-2; 11 bases are a match to TRBD2. The receptor's source is a girl aged 5-17 years with multiple sclerosis. The sequencing input was blood. This chain's CDR3 is CASSLVGLADNTGELFF. As DNA, the CDR3 is TGCGCCAGCAGCCTCGTGGGACTAGCGGATAACACCGGGGAGCTGTTTTTT.